These 2 T cell receptor beta chains share one sample of origin, sequenced in a study of T cells after posttransplantation cyclophosphamide. Clones were read by immunoSEQ multiplex PCR, and TCRdb kept only the in-frame ones, dropping some. This repertoire holds about 27,000 clones, and none appear only once. Cyclophosphamide on days +3 and +4 followed busulfan-fludarabine conditioning and a marrow graft. The material was PBMCs, obtained after allogeneic stem cell transplant with posttransplant cyclophosphamide. Receptors originate from a young adult male patient who received an allogeneic stem cell transplant from a related donor, was CMV-positive, and had no GVHD. A share of the T cells may be of graft donor origin.

This clone came up many times. This chain links TRBV7-2 with TRBJ2-7; D perhaps matches TRBD2 (5 bases). V lost 5 bases, J lost 3 bases, and 14 bases lay in between. CDR1 and CDR2 (germline): SGHTA, FQGNSA. This CDR3 region has 14 residues. The DNA for the CDR3 is TGTGCCAGCAGCCCTCAAGGACTCGGCTACGAGCAGTACTTC. It codes for CASSPQGLGYEQYF.

Ten or more counts support this clone. The genes are TRBV6-5 and TRBJ2-1; D possibly corresponds to TRBD2 (5 bases). Germline values: CDR1 MNHEY, CDR2 SVGAGI. The CDR3 spans 11 residues. Between the trimmed V and J ends, which lost 5 bases and 6 bases, there was a span of 5 bases. CDR3 sequence (DNA): TGTGCCAGCAGTCGGGGCAATGAGCAGTTCTTC. Translation: CASSRGNEQFF.